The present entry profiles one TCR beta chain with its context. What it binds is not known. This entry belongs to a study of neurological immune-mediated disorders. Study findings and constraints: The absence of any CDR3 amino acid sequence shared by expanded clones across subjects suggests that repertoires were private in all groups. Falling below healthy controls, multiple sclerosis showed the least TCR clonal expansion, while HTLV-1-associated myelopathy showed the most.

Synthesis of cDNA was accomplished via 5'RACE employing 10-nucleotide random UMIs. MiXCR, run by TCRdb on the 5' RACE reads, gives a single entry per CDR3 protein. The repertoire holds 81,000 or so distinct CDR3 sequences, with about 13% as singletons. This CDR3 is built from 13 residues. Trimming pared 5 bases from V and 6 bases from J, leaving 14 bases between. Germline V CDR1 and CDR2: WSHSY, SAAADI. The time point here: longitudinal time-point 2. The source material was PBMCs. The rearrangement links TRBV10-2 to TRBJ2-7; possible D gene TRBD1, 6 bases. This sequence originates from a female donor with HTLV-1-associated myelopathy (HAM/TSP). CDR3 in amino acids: CASSTTGISEQYF. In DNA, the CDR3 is TGCGCCAGCAGTACAACAGGGATTTCCGAGCAGTACTTC.